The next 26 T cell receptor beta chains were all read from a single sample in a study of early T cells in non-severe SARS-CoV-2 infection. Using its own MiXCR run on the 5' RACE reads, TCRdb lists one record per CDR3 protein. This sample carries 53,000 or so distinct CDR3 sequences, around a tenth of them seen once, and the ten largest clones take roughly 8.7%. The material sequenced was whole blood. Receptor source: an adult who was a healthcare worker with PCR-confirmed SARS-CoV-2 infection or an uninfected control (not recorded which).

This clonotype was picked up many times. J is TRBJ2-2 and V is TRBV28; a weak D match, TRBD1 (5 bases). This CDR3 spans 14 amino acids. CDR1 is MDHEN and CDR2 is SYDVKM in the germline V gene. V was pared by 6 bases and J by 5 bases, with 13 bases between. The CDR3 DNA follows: TGTGCCAGCAGCCCTCCAGGACAAACCGGGGAGCTGTTTTTT. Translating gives CASSPPGQTGELFF.

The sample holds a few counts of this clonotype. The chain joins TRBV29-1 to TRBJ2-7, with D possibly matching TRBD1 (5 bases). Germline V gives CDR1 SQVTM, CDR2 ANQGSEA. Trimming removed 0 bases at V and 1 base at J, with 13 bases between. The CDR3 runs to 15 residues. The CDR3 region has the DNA TGCAGCGTTGAAGATAGGGGTGATAGATCCTACGAGCAGTACTTC. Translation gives CSVEDRGDRSYEQYF.

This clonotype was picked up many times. The CDR3 DNA reads as TGTGCCAGCTCCCGGCCCTACAGCTCCTACAATGAGCAGTTCTTC. Translating it yields CASSRPYSSYNEQFF. V usage is TRBV18 and J usage is TRBJ2-1; no firm D call. V was clipped by 6 bases and J by 0 bases, with 12 bases between them. The CDR3 is 15 residues long. Germline-derived CDR1 and CDR2 are KGHSH and LQKENI.

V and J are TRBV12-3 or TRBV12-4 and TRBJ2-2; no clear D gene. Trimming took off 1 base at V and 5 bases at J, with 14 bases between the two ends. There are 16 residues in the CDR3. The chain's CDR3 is CASSLDGFFDTGELFF. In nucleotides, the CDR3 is TGTGCCAGCAGTTTAGATGGGTTTTTTGATACCGGGGAGCTGTTTTTT.

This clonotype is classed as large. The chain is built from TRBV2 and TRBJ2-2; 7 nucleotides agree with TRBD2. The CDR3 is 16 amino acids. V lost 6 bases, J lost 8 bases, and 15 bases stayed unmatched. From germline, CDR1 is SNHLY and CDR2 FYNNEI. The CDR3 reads CASRTPGTTLGGELFF. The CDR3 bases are TGTGCCAGCAGAACACCCGGGACTACCCTCGGGGGGGAGCTGTTTTTT.

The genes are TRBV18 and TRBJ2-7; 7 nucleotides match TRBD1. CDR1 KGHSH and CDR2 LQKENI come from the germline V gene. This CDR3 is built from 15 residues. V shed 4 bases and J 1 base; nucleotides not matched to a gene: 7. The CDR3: CASSHPGQVSYEQYF. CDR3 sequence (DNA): TGTGCCAGCTCACACCCCGGACAGGTATCCTACGAGCAGTACTTC.

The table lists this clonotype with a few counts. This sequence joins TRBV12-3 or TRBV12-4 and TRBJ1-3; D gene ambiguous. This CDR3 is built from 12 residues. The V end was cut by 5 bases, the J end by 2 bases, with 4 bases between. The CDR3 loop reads CASSPPGNTIYF. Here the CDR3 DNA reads TGTGCCAGCAGTCCACCTGGAAACACCATATATTTT.

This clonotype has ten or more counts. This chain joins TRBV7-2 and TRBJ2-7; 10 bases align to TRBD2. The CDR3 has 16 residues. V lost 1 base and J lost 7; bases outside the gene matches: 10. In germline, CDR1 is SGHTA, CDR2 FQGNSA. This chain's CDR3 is CASSLDLAGEGGEQYF. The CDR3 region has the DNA TGTGCCAGCAGCTTAGATCTAGCGGGAGAGGGAGGTGAGCAGTACTTC.

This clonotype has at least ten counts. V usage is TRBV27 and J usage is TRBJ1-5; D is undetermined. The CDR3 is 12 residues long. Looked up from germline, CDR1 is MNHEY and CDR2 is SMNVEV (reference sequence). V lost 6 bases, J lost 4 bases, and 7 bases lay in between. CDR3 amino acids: CASRESNQPQHF. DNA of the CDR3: TGTGCCAGCAGGGAGAGTAATCAGCCCCAGCATTTT.

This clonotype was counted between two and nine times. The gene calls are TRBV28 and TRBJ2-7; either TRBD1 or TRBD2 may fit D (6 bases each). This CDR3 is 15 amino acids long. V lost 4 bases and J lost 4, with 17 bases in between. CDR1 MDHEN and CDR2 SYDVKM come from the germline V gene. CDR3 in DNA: TGTGCCAGCAGTTCCGCCTCCGGGGGCGGGTACGAGCAGTACTTC. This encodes CASSSASGGGYEQYF.

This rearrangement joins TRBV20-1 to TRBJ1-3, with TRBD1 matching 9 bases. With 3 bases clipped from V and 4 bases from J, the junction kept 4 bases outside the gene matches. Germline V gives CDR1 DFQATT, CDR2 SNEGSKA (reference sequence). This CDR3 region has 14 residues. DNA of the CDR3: TGCAGTGCTAGTCTAACAGGGGGCGGAAACACCATATATTTT. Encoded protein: CSASLTGGGNTIYF.

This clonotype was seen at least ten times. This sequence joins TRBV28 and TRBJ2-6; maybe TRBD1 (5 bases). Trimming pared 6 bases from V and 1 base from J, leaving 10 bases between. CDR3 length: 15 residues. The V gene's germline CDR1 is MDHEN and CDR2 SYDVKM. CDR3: CASRDQGSGANVLTF. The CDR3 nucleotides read TGTGCCAGCAGGGATCAGGGTTCTGGGGCCAACGTCCTGACTTTC.

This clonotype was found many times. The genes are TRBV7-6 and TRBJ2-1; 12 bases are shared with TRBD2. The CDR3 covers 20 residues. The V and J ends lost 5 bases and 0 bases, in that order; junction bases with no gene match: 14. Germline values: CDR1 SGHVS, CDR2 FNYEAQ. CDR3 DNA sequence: TGTGCCAGCAGCGGACGCCCAGGGGCTAGCGGGAGGGCCTCCTACAATGAGCAGTTCTTC. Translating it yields CASSGRPGASGRASYNEQFF.

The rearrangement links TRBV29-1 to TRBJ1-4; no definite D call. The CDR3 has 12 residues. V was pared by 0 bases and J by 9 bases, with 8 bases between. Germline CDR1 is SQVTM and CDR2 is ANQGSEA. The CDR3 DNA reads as TGCAGCGTTGAAGATCAGAGACAAAAACTGTTTTTT. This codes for CSVEDQRQKLFF.

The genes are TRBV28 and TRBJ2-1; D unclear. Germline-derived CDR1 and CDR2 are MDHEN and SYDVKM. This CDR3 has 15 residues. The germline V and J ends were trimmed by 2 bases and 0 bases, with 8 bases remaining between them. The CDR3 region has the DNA TGTGCCAGCAGTTTAGGCGACGGCTCCTACAATGAGCAGTTCTTC. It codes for CASSLGDGSYNEQFF. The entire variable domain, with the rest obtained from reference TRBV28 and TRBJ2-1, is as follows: DVKVTQSSRYLVKRTGEKVFLECVQDMDHENMFWYRQDPGLGLRLIYFSYDVKMKEKGDIPEGYSVSREKKERFSLILESASTNQTSMYLCASSLGDGSYNEQFFGPGTRLTVL.

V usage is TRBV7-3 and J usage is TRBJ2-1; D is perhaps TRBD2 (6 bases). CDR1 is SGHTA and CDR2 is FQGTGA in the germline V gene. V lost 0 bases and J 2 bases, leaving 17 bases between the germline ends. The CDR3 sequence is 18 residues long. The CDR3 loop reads CASSLTGGTSLPYNEQFF. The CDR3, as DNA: TGTGCCAGCAGCTTAACGGGGGGAACTAGCCTGCCCTACAATGAGCAGTTCTTC.

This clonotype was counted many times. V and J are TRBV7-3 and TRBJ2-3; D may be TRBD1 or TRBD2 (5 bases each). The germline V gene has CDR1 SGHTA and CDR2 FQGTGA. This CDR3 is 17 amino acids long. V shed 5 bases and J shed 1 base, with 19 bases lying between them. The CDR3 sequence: CASSLDRGLGGTDTQYF. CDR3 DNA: TGTGCCAGCAGCCTCGACCGGGGCCTGGGTGGCACAGATACGCAGTATTTT.

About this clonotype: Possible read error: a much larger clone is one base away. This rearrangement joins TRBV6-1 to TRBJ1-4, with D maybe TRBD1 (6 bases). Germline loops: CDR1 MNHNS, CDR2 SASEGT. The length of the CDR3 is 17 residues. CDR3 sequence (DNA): TGTGCCACCATTCTTGGGGCAGGGGAAGGATCTAATGAAAAACTGCTTTTT. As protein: CATILGAGEGSNEKLLF.

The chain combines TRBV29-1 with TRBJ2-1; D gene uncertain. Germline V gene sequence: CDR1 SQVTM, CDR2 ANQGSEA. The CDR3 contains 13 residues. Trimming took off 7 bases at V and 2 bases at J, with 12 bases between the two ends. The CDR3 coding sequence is TGCAGCGGAGGCCCCCAAGCCTACAATGAGCAGTTCTTC. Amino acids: CSGGPQAYNEQFF.

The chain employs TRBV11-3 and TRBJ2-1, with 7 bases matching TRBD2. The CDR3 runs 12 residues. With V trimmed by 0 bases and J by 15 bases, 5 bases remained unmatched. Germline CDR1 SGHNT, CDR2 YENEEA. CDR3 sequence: CASSLDQRERFF. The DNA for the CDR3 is TGTGCCAGCAGCTTAGATCAGCGGGAACGGTTCTTC. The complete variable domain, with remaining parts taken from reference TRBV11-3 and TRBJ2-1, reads EAGVVQSPRYKIIEKKQPVAFWCNPISGHNTLYWYLQNLGQGPELLIRYENEEAVDDSQLPKDRFSAERLKGVDSTLKIQPAELGDSAVYLCASSLDQRERFFGPGTRLTVL.

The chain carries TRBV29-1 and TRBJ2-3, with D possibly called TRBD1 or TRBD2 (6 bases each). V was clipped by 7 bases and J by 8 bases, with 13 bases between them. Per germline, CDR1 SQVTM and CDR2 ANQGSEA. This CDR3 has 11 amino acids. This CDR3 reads CSEGGGGTQYF. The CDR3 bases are TGCAGCGAGGGGGGAGGTGGTACGCAGTATTTT.

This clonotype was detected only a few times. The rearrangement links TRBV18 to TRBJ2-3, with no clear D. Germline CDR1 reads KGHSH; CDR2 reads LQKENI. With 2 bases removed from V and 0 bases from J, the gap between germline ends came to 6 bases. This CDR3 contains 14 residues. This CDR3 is CASSPVSSTDTQYF. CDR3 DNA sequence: TGTGCCAGCTCACCAGTTTCTAGCACAGATACGCAGTATTTT. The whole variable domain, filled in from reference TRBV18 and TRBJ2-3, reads NAGVMQNPRHLVRRRGQEARLRCSPMKGHSHVYWYRQLPEEGLKFMVYLQKENIIDESGMPKERFSAEFPKEGPSILRIQQVVRGDSAAYFCASSPVSSTDTQYFGPGTRLTVL.

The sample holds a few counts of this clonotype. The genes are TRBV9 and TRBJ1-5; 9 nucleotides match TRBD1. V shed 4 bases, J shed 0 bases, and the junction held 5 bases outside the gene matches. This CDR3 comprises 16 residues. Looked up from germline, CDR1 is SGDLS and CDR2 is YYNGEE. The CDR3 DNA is TGTGCCAGCAGCACAGGGACAGGGAATAGCAATCAGCCCCAGCATTTT. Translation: CASSTGTGNSNQPQHF.

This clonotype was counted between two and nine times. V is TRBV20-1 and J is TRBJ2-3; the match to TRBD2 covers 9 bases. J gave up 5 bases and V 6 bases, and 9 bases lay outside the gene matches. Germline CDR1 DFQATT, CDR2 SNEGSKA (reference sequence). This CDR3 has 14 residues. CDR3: CSAGASGNQDTQYF. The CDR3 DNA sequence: TGCAGTGCGGGGGCTAGCGGGAATCAAGATACGCAGTATTTT.

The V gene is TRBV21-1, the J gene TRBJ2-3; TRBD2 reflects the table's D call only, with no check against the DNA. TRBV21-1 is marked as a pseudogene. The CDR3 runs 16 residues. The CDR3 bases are TGTGCCAGCAGCAAAGAGGAGGGAGTATCAACAGATACGCAGTATTTT. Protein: CASSKEEGVSTDTQYF.

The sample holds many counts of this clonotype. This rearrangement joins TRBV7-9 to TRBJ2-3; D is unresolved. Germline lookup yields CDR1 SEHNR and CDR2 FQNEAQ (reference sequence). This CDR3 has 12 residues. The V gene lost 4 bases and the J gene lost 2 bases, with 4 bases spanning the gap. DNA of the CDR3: TGTGCCAGCAGCTACTACACAGATACGCAGTATTTT. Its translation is CASSYYTDTQYF.